A selection of T cell receptor beta chains follows, all from one sample in a study of T cell responses to AZD1222 COVID-19 vaccine. Sequencing used immunoSEQ multiplex PCR; TCRdb keeps in-frame clones, though not all of them. The sample lists around 90,000 clones; around 85% were seen once. Sequences were derived from peripheral blood, sampled on day 0 of AZD1222 vaccination. These receptors all stem from an adult in good health. Both conserved end residues are part of each CDR3. The D gene is left open where the match is weak.

j_call,d_call,v_call,cdr3_aa,cdr3_nt
TRBJ2-5,-,TRBV6-5,CASRERPEDKTQYF,TGTGCCAGCAGGGAGCGACCCGAGGATAAGACCCAGTACTTC
TRBJ2-4,-,TRBV11-2,CASSGGASPKNIQYF,TGTGCCAGCAGCGGGGGGGCCTCGCCCAAAAACATTCAGTACTTC
TRBJ2-7,-,TRBV20-1,CSASTRDGEQYF,TGCAGTGCTAGTACCAGGGACGGCGAGCAGTACTTC
TRBJ1-5,-,TRBV6-2/TRBV6-3,CASSYSKQGGNIGNQPQHF,TGTGCCAGCAGTTACTCGAAGCAGGGTGGGAATATTGGCAATCAGCCCCAGCATTTT
TRBJ2-7,TRBD1,TRBV5-5,CASSRSGTASEQYF,TGTGCCAGCAGCAGATCCGGGACAGCCTCCGAGCAGTACTTC
TRBJ1-1,-,TRBV11-2,CASSTRQSPDTEAFF,TGTGCCAGCAGCACCCGCCAATCCCCGGACACTGAAGCTTTCTTT
TRBJ2-5,-,TRBV9,CASSLRGSQETQYF,TGTGCCAGCAGCCTACGGGGGAGTCAAGAGACCCAGTACTTC
TRBJ2-7,TRBD1,TRBV4-1,CASSPTGTDLIGQYF,TGCGCCAGCAGCCCAACCGGGACAGATTTAATAGGGCAGTACTTC
TRBJ2-2,TRBD2,TRBV7-8,CASSLGSGGPNTGELFF,TGTGCCAGCAGCTTAGGTAGCGGGGGCCCGAACACCGGGGAGCTGTTTTTT
TRBJ1-4,-,TRBV19,CASSRTDSRATNEKLFF,TGTGCCAGTAGCAGGACCGATTCAAGAGCAACTAATGAAAAACTGTTTTTT
TRBJ1-1,-,TRBV6-5,CASNGLVNTEAFF,TGTGCCAGCAACGGACTCGTGAACACTGAAGCTTTCTTT
TRBJ2-2,-,TRBV19,CASSTYTGELFF,TGTGCCAGTAGTACATATACCGGGGAGCTGTTTTTT
TRBJ2-2,-,TRBV11-3,CASSLDFPGELFF,TGTGCCAGCAGCTTAGACTTTCCCGGGGAGCTGTTTTTT
TRBJ2-7,-,TRBV2,CASRTLGAQLEEQYF,TGTGCCAGCAGGACACTAGGGGCCCAACTAGAGGAGCAGTACTTC
TRBJ1-2,-,TRBV30,CAWSLDSEYDGYTF,TGTGCCTGGAGCCTTGACAGCGAGTACGATGGCTACACCTTC
TRBJ1-4,-,TRBV10-1,CASSESGASAEKLFF,TGCGCCAGCAGTGAGTCGGGGGCAAGTGCTGAAAAACTGTTTTTT
TRBJ2-5,-,TRBV21-1,CASSPRENYQETQYF,TGTGCCAGCAGCCCAAGGGAGAATTACCAAGAGACCCAGTACTTC
TRBJ2-3,-,TRBV19,CASSIGDTQYF,TGTGCCAGTAGTATTGGAGATACGCAGTATTTT
TRBJ2-7,-,TRBV4-2,CASSPGAGEQYF,TGTGCCAGCAGCCCAGGCGCAGGGGAGCAGTACTTC
TRBJ2-5,TRBD1,TRBV3-1/TRBV3-2,CASSQDTGAETQYF,TGTGCCAGCAGCCAAGACACAGGGGCGGAGACCCAGTACTTC
TRBJ2-1,-,TRBV6-1,CASSEARYPYNEQFF,TGTGCCAGCAGTGAAGCGCGGTATCCCTACAATGAGCAGTTCTTC
TRBJ2-5,-,TRBV5-4,CASSLGGVQETQYF,TGTGCCAGCAGCTTGGGAGGGGTTCAAGAGACCCAGTACTTC